Following are 18 T cell receptor beta chains from one sample sequenced in a study of T cells in Graves' hyperthyroidism and ophthalmopathy. RNA transcripts were the template for amplifying TCR beta CDR3 regions. HTBI primers were the set used in a first-round RT-PCR of the TCR CDR3. Each CDR3 protein is one row after TCRdb ran MiXCR on the multiplex PCR reads. The top ten hold around 5.3% of the sample, which has about 420,000 distinct CDR3 sequences, approximately 13% seen once. The specimen was blood. The receptors here all came from a woman under 30 with Graves' hyperthyroidism.

This clonotype was detected many times. This chain joins TRBV7-8 and TRBJ2-7; 7 bases map to TRBD1. The germline CDR1 and CDR2 sequences are SGHVS and FQNEAQ. The CDR3 runs 17 residues. J was trimmed by 3 bases and V by 3 bases; bases with no gene match: 14. The CDR3 loop reads CASSLRPTGAKVYEQYF. Written as DNA, the CDR3 is TGTGCCAGCAGCTTGCGCCCTACAGGGGCGAAAGTCTACGAGCAGTACTTC.

This clonotype was observed many times. V and J are TRBV7-9 and TRBJ2-1, with D perhaps given as TRBD1 or TRBD2 (5 bases each). Germline V lookup: CDR1 SEHNR, CDR2 FQNEAQ (reference sequence). V lost 5 bases and J lost 3, with 14 bases in between. This CDR3 has 15 residues. The CDR3 loop reads CASSQGPRDYNEQFF. DNA of the CDR3: TGTGCCAGCAGCCAGGGACCGCGCGACTACAATGAGCAGTTCTTC.

The table lists this clonotype with many counts. This chain connects TRBV27 to TRBJ2-7; a possible D gene is TRBD2 (5 bases). V was pared by 8 bases and J by 0 bases, with 8 bases between. CDR1 MNHEY and CDR2 SMNVEV come from the germline V gene (reference sequence). The CDR3 sequence is 12 residues long. The CDR3 sequence is CASRGFSYEQYF. The CDR3 region has the DNA TGTGCCAGCCGGGGTTTCTCCTACGAGCAGTACTTC.

This clonotype occurred a few times. This chain joins TRBV7-2 and TRBJ2-1, with 8 bases matching TRBD2. Looked up from germline, CDR1 is SGHTA and CDR2 is FQGNSA. CDR3 size: 20 residues. The V segment lost 3 bases and the J segment 6 bases; nucleotides outside the gene matches: 22. The CDR3 sequence: CASSFRLNSGTEYRGNEQFF. In DNA form, the CDR3 reads TGTGCCAGCAGCTTTCGGTTAAATAGCGGGACTGAGTATCGTGGCAATGAGCAGTTCTTC.

This clonotype occurred many times. The V gene is TRBV28, the J gene TRBJ2-2, with D possibly called TRBD1 or TRBD2 (6 bases each). Per the germline V gene, CDR1 is MDHEN and CDR2 is SYDVKM. V dropped 2 bases and J dropped 7 bases, with 17 bases sitting between them. The CDR3 loop spans 16 amino acids. The CDR3 protein is CASSLSGGLAGGELFF. DNA for the CDR3: TGTGCCAGCAGTTTAAGTGGGGGGCTTGCCGGCGGGGAGCTGTTTTTT. The complete variable domain, with remaining parts taken from reference TRBV28 and TRBJ2-2, reads DVKVTQSSRYLVKRTGEKVFLECVQDMDHENMFWYRQDPGLGLRLIYFSYDVKMKEKGDIPEGYSVSREKKERFSLILESASTNQTSMYLCASSLSGGLAGGELFFGEGSRLTVL.

This clonotype was observed at least ten times. The chain combines TRBV7-6 with TRBJ1-3, with 7 positions matching TRBD1. CDR1 is SGHVS and CDR2 is FNYEAQ in the germline V gene. V dropped 4 bases and J dropped 2; count of bases not matched to a gene: 8. CDR3 length equals 16 residues. Here the CDR3 reads CASSSRTTGAGNTIYF. The CDR3 DNA reads TGTGCCAGCAGCTCCAGAACAACAGGGGCTGGAAACACCATATATTTT.

This clonotype was detected ten times or more. This sequence joins TRBV12-3 or TRBV12-4 and TRBJ1-3; TRBD1 matches at 8 bases. Trimming at V came to 1 base and at J to 4 bases, leaving 3 bases not matched to a gene. The CDR3 sequence is 15 residues long. CDR3 in amino acids: CASSLGTGLGNTIYF. CDR3 DNA sequence: TGTGCCAGCAGTTTAGGGACAGGGTTGGGAAACACCATATATTTT.

This chain uses TRBV19 with TRBJ2-5, with 8 bases that match TRBD1. Germline V lookup: CDR1 LNHDA, CDR2 SQIVND (reference sequence). The CDR3 consists of 11 residues. With 8 bases clipped from V and 8 bases from J, the junction kept 4 bases outside the gene matches. The CDR3 DNA is TGTGCCAGTCGACAGGGGATCACCCAGTACTTC. It codes for CASRQGITQYF.

The gene calls are TRBV7-3 and TRBJ2-3, with D perhaps matching TRBD1 or TRBD2 (5 bases each). This CDR3 has 13 residues. Germline values: CDR1 SGHTA, CDR2 FQGTGA. V lost 4 bases and J 7 bases, leaving 12 bases between the germline ends. CDR3 residues: CASSSGRENTQYF. Written as DNA, the CDR3 is TGTGCCAGCAGCTCGGGACGGGAAAATACGCAGTATTTT. The full variable domain, rest sourced from reference TRBV7-3 and TRBJ2-3, is GAGVSQTPSNKVTEKGKYVELRCDPISGHTALYWYRQSLGQGPEFLIYFQGTGAADDSGLPNDRFFAVRPEGSVSTLKIQRTERGDSAVYLCASSSGRENTQYFGPGTRLTVL.

In its sample, this clonotype was seen many times. This chain joins TRBV11-1 and TRBJ2-5; 9 bases match TRBD2. J was trimmed by 4 bases and V by 4 bases; bases with no gene match: 13. CDR3 length equals 17 residues. In germline, CDR1 is SGHAT, CDR2 FQDESV (reference sequence). CDR3 DNA: TGTGCCAGCAGCTCAGCGGCTAGCGGGATGTTTGCAGAGACCCAGTACTTC. It is translated as CASSSAASGMFAETQYF.

This clonotype was detected ten times or more. For the CDR3, the DNA is TGCGGCGTTTACGACCTACAGGGGAGGGCTAGCTATGGCTACACCTTC. Translating it yields CGVYDLQGRASYGYTF. V and J are TRBV20-1 and TRBJ1-2; 7 positions agree with TRBD1. CDR3 length equals 16 residues. The germline V gene has CDR1 DFQATT and CDR2 SNEGSKA (reference sequence).

This clonotype has ten or more counts. The J gene is TRBJ2-1, the V gene TRBV7-3; 9 positions match TRBD2. The CDR3 loop spans 16 amino acids. The germline CDR1 and CDR2 sequences are SGHTA and FQGTGA. The V and J ends lost 1 base and 4 bases, in that order; junction bases with no gene match: 5. CDR3 bases: TGTGCCAGCAGCTTAATAGGCGGGAGGGGGTACAATGAGCAGTTCTTC. This translates into CASSLIGGRGYNEQFF. Full variable domain (outside the CDR3, taken from reference TRBV7-3 and TRBJ2-1): GAGVSQTPSNKVTEKGKYVELRCDPISGHTALYWYRQSLGQGPEFLIYFQGTGAADDSGLPNDRFFAVRPEGSVSTLKIQRTERGDSAVYLCASSLIGGRGYNEQFFGPGTRLTVL.

This clonotype has ten or more counts. The chain's CDR3 is CSAAIGVYSYEQYF. The CDR3 DNA follows: TGCAGTGCGGCGATTGGCGTGTATTCCTACGAGCAGTACTTC. The rearrangement links TRBV20-1 to TRBJ2-7; D ambiguous. The germline V gene has CDR1 DFQATT and CDR2 SNEGSKA (reference sequence). V lost 6 bases and J lost 1, with 16 bases in between. There are 14 residues in the CDR3.

Note on this clonotype: This may be a read error: a much more frequent sequence differs by one nucleotide. The rearrangement uses TRBV28 and TRBJ2-2, with 12 positions matching TRBD2. There are 18 residues in the CDR3. CDR1 MDHEN and CDR2 SYDVKM come from the germline V gene. Trimming removed 8 bases from V and 3 bases from J; junction bases left unmatched: 13. Here the CDR3 DNA reads TGTGCCAGCGGGGTAATAGGACTAGCGGGGTCGGACACCGGGGAGCTGTTTTTT. This translates into CASGVIGLAGSDTGELFF.

Many counts were recorded for this clonotype. V usage is TRBV12-3 or TRBV12-4 and J usage is TRBJ1-2, with D tentatively TRBD1 (6 bases). V lost 3 bases, J lost 6 bases, and 17 bases lay in between. The CDR3 runs 15 residues. CDR3 nucleotides: TGTGCCAGCAGTTTTAGGGAGACAGGAAGGGATGGCTACACCTTC. Translation: CASSFRETGRDGYTF.

This clonotype was counted at least ten times. The CDR3 sequence is CASSLGGPDNEQFF. Written as DNA, the CDR3 is TGTGCCAGCAGCTTAGGGGGACCAGACAATGAGCAGTTCTTC. The chain links TRBV7-8 to TRBJ2-1; possibly TRBD1 or TRBD2 for D (5 bases each). The V and J ends lost 1 base and 5 bases respectively, with 9 bases between them. The length of the CDR3 is 14 residues. Germline lookup yields CDR1 SGHVS and CDR2 FQNEAQ.

This clonotype has ten or more counts. The V gene is TRBV7-3, the J gene TRBJ2-3; no definite D call. There are 14 residues in the CDR3. The germline CDR1 and CDR2 sequences are SGHTA and FQGTGA. V lost 5 bases, J lost 5 bases, and 14 bases lay in between. The chain's CDR3 is CASSLGFSVDTQYF. CDR3 coding DNA: TGTGCCAGCAGCCTAGGCTTCTCAGTAGATACGCAGTATTTT.

The sample holds a few counts of this clonotype. This sequence joins TRBV6-2 or TRBV6-3 and TRBJ1-2, with D perhaps matching TRBD1 (5 bases). In germline, CDR1 is MNHEY, CDR2 SVGEGT. Trimming took 0 bases from V and 8 from J, leaving 10 bases between them. The CDR3 totals 13 residues. The CDR3 sequence is CASSYSMGEGYTF. The DNA for the CDR3 is TGTGCCAGCAGTTACTCGATGGGGGAAGGCTACACCTTC.